Presented here are 24 T cell receptor beta chains from one specimen sequenced in a study of response to subunit inactivated influenza vaccine. A single record per CDR3 protein comes from TCRdb applying MiXCR to the RT-PCR reads. The table records roughly 570,000 distinct CDR3 sequences, over 10% of them present only once. Specimen: PBMCs from blood, collected about 40 days after vaccination. These TCRs come from a man in his fifties who received an inactivated influenza vaccine.

The genes are TRBV3-1 and TRBJ2-3; TRBD2 agrees at 14 bases. J lost 14 bases, V lost 4 bases, and 11 bases had no gene match. The CDR3 loop spans 15 amino acids. The V gene's germline CDR1 is LGHDT and CDR2 YNNKEL (reference sequence). Written as DNA, the CDR3 is TGTGCCAGCAGCCGAGGGACTAGCGGGGGCCGGGCCCGGTATTTT. This translates into CASSRGTSGGRARYF.

This clonotype was seen at least ten times. The V call is TRBV27, the J call TRBJ2-1, with D possibly TRBD2 on 5 matching bases. Germline CDR1 MNHEY, CDR2 SMNVEV (reference sequence). The length of the CDR3 is 15 residues. V lost 3 bases and J 4 bases, leaving 13 bases between the germline ends. CDR3 in DNA: TGTGCCAGCAGTTTGGGGAGCGGCAGATACAATGAGCAGTTCTTC. Translation: CASSLGSGRYNEQFF.

There are a few counts of this clonotype. CDR3 sequence (DNA): TGTGCCAGCAGGCTACAACAGCGCCTCGGGGAGCTGTTTTTT. As protein: CASRLQQRLGELFF. V usage is TRBV6-2 or TRBV6-3 and J usage is TRBJ2-2; D is ambiguous. V was shortened by 6 bases and J by 7 bases, with 15 bases between the two germline ends. CDR3 length equals 14 residues. Germline CDR1 reads MNHEY; CDR2 reads SVGEGT.

This clonotype appeared many times. V and J are TRBV12-3 or TRBV12-4 and TRBJ2-7; 8 nucleotides match TRBD1. Trimming removed 5 bases from V and 2 bases from J; junction bases left unmatched: 5. This CDR3 has 14 residues. CDR3 region: CASSRTGLTYEQYF. The CDR3 bases are TGTGCCAGCAGTCGGACAGGGCTAACCTACGAGCAGTACTTC.

V usage is TRBV6-5 and J usage is TRBJ1-2, with 7 bases matching TRBD1. This CDR3 contains 15 residues. Trimming cost V 4 bases and J 1 base; bases outside gene matches: 6. Germline-derived CDR1 and CDR2 are MNHEY and SVGAGI. CDR3 amino acids: CASSWGQSNNYGYTF. Here the CDR3 DNA reads TGTGCCAGCAGTTGGGGACAGAGCAATAACTATGGCTACACCTTC.

This clonotype was seen more than once but under ten times. The J gene is TRBJ2-1, the V gene TRBV4-3; D not certain. This CDR3 has 16 residues. Per germline, CDR1 LGHNA and CDR2 YSLEER. V dropped 0 bases and J dropped 0 bases, with 9 bases sitting between them. The CDR3 DNA reads as TGCGCCAGCAGCCAAGATCTGGAAAGCTCCTACAATGAGCAGTTCTTC. Translating it yields CASSQDLESSYNEQFF.

This clonotype has a handful of counts. The gene calls are TRBV5-6 and TRBJ2-7; 13 nucleotides agree with TRBD2. Looked up from germline, CDR1 is SGHDT and CDR2 is YYEEEE. J lost 2 bases, V lost 7 bases, and 3 bases had no gene match. The CDR3 is 14 residues long. The CDR3 DNA sequence: TGTGCCAGCCGGACTAGCGGGAGCGCCTACGAGCAGTACTTC. It encodes CASRTSGSAYEQYF.

This clonotype showed up just a few times. V gene TRBV11-2 combines with J gene TRBJ2-3, with 8 bases fitting TRBD1. Germline V lookup: CDR1 SGHAT, CDR2 FQNNGV. The CDR3 loop spans 15 amino acids. The trim removed 4 bases at V and 3 bases at J, leaving 6 bases unmatched. This CDR3 is CASSWLRQGTDTQYF. The DNA for the CDR3 is TGTGCCAGCAGCTGGCTTCGACAGGGGACAGATACGCAGTATTTT.

V and J are TRBV7-8 and TRBJ2-7, with a weak D call TRBD2 (5 bases). Germline V CDR1 and CDR2: SGHVS, FQNEAQ. The ends were cut back, 1 base at V and 4 bases at J, with 11 bases in the middle. CDR3 length: 14 amino acids. The CDR3 loop reads CASSLGSSFYEQYF. The CDR3 region has the DNA TGTGCCAGCAGCTTAGGGTCTAGCTTTTACGAGCAGTACTTC.

In this sample, this clonotype turned up many times. CDR3 sequence (DNA): TGCAGTGCTAGCTCAGCGGGGGGTTTTTACGAGCAGTACTTC. Protein product: CSASSAGGFYEQYF. The J gene is TRBJ2-7, the V gene TRBV20-1; 9 bases map to TRBD2. Germline values: CDR1 DFQATT, CDR2 SNEGSKA (reference sequence). CDR3 length: 14 residues. V gave up 3 bases and J gave up 4 bases; unmatched junction bases: 7.

This clonotype was detected many times. The CDR3 DNA is TGTGCCACCAGCCGGGCGTTCAATGAGCAGTTCTTC. Its translation: CATSRAFNEQFF. The chain combines TRBV15 with TRBJ2-1; D not resolved. Deletions cut 5 bases from V and 6 bases from J, with 8 bases between. The CDR3 length is 12 residues. Germline values: CDR1 LNHNV, CDR2 YYDKDF (reference sequence).

This clonotype has at least ten counts. This chain uses TRBV12-3 or TRBV12-4 with TRBJ2-7; tentatively, D is TRBD1 (5 bases). This CDR3 has 13 residues. V shed 3 bases and J shed 2 bases, with 8 bases lying between them. CDR3 sequence: CASSFGRAYEQYF. The CDR3 nucleotides read TGTGCCAGCAGTTTTGGCAGGGCCTACGAGCAGTACTTC.

The chain is built from TRBV11-1 and TRBJ2-2; 13 bases match TRBD2. The CDR3 is 18 residues long. Germline-derived CDR1 and CDR2 are SGHAT and FQDESV (reference sequence). With V trimmed by 5 bases and J by 0 bases, 6 bases remained unmatched. The CDR3, as DNA: TGTGCCAGCAGCCCGGGACTAGCGGGGACTTCGAACACCGGGGAGCTGTTTTTT. Amino acids: CASSPGLAGTSNTGELFF.

This clonotype has just a few counts. CDR3 sequence: CASVPGRELTETQYF. DNA of the CDR3: TGTGCCAGCGTTCCCGGCAGGGAACTTACGGAGACCCAGTACTTC. This chain uses TRBV7-9 with TRBJ2-5; D might be TRBD1 (5 bases). V lost 8 bases, J lost 5 bases, and 21 bases lay in between. Germline values: CDR1 SEHNR, CDR2 FQNEAQ (reference sequence). The CDR3 loop spans 15 amino acids.

This clonotype has more than one count but fewer than ten. The V call is TRBV7-6, the J call TRBJ1-5; the D is unclear. Germline V gene lookup returns CDR1 SGHVS and CDR2 FNYEAQ. The V end lost 1 base, the J end lost 0 bases, and 10 bases lay between the germline ends. This CDR3 is built from 16 residues. The CDR3 spells CASSLGGWGSNQPQHF. CDR3 coding DNA: TGTGCCAGCAGCTTAGGGGGATGGGGTAGCAATCAGCCCCAGCATTTT.

This clonotype was detected ten times or more. The J gene is TRBJ2-7, the V gene TRBV5-1, with 7 bases that match TRBD1. The CDR3 is 14 residues long. Trimming took 4 bases from V and 3 from J; bases not matched to a gene: 7. Germline values: CDR1 SGHRS, CDR2 YFSETQ. The CDR3 nucleotides are TGCGCCAGCAGCACCCAGACAGGGAACTACGAGCAGTACTTC. It translates to CASSTQTGNYEQYF.

The chain has TRBV5-1 and TRBJ1-4, with D unresolved. The V end was cut by 6 bases, the J end by 0 bases, with 9 bases between. Per the germline V gene, CDR1 is SGHRS and CDR2 is YFSETQ. The CDR3 contains 14 residues. DNA for the CDR3: TGCGCCAGCATGAAGGATTCAACTAATGAAAAACTGTTTTTT. It translates to CASMKDSTNEKLFF.

This clonotype was found a few times. The rearrangement links TRBV6-1 to TRBJ2-3; 7 bases agree with TRBD2. V lost 6 bases and J lost 5; bases outside the gene matches: 14. Germline CDR1 MNHNS, CDR2 SASEGT. CDR3 length: 16 amino acids. CDR3 region: CASSPPDGRRVDTQYF. Here the CDR3 DNA reads TGTGCCAGCAGCCCCCCTGACGGGAGGAGAGTAGATACGCAGTATTTT.

This clonotype was observed a handful of times. This chain connects TRBV20-1 to TRBJ1-1; TRBD1 matches at 9 bases. V lost 4 bases, J lost 4 bases, and 7 bases stayed unmatched. The CDR3 loop spans 14 amino acids. Germline CDR1 reads DFQATT; CDR2 reads SNEGSKA (reference sequence). CDR3: CSANTGDRATEAFF. The CDR3 coding sequence is TGCAGTGCTAACACCGGGGACAGGGCCACTGAAGCTTTCTTT.

The V call is TRBV5-1, the J call TRBJ2-2, with a tentative D call TRBD1 (5 bases). Germline V CDR1 and CDR2: SGHRS, YFSETQ. The CDR3 runs 18 residues. Trimming left V 1 base short and J 7 bases short, with 23 bases between. The CDR3 is CASSLLPSTTDPVGELFF. The CDR3 DNA is TGCGCCAGCAGCTTGCTACCTTCCACGACAGACCCGGTCGGGGAGCTGTTTTTT.

This clonotype has a handful of counts. The chain links TRBV12-3 or TRBV12-4 to TRBJ1-1; TRBD1 agrees at 9 bases. V was clipped by 5 bases and J by 5 bases; unmatched bases: 6. The CDR3 totals 14 residues. The CDR3: CASSPRTGVTEAFF. Here the CDR3 DNA reads TGTGCCAGCAGTCCTCGGACAGGGGTGACTGAAGCTTTCTTT.

This clonotype was seen repeatedly, ten times or more. V and J are TRBV15 and TRBJ2-5; 8 bases agree with TRBD1. This CDR3 has 15 amino acids. In germline, CDR1 is LNHNV, CDR2 YYDKDF (reference sequence). V lost 3 bases and J lost 1; bases outside the gene matches: 4. CDR3 sequence (DNA): TGTGCCACCAGCAGTTACAGGGGGAGCCAAGAGACCCAGTACTTC. Its translation is CATSSYRGSQETQYF.

This clonotype was detected only a few times. This chain uses TRBV20-1 with TRBJ2-7; D gene ambiguous. Germline CDR1 is DFQATT and CDR2 is SNEGSKA (reference sequence). The CDR3 consists of 11 residues. Deletions cut 4 bases from V and 6 bases from J, with 10 bases between. The CDR3 bases are TGCAGTGCTATGACCGGGCTCGAGCAGTACTTC. This gives the protein CSAMTGLEQYF.

In this sample, this clonotype turned up many times. The CDR3 DNA sequence: TGTGCCAGCAGCTTAATGGGCGGGGGTAACAATGAGCAGTTCTTC. This sequence encodes CASSLMGGGNNEQFF. The chain carries TRBV7-3 and TRBJ2-1, with 7 bases matching TRBD2. Losses at the gene ends were 1 base for V and 5 bases for J; bases not matched to a gene: 5. This CDR3 has 15 amino acids. The germline V gene has CDR1 SGHTA and CDR2 FQGTGA.